The 21 T cell receptor beta chains below were found in one sample sequenced in a study of T cell repertoires and HLA-DP antigens. Their specific antigens are unknown. The table came from immunoSEQ multiplex PCR; TCRdb's copy has only in-frame clones and leaves some out. The sample comprises 65,000 to 95,000 clones, about four fifths of which are singletons, and 1.5% to 2% rests with the top ten. Sequenced sample: CD4+ T cells from PBMCs. The origin of the receptors is a man aged 55 to 70 in good health and CMV-seronegative.

The CDR3 loop is CSARVPGTQYF. The CDR3 DNA sequence: TGCAGTGCTAGAGTCCCGGGGACCCAGTACTTC. V is TRBV20-1 and J is TRBJ2-5; the D is unclear. Trimming left V 1 base short and J 7 bases short, with 7 bases between. Germline assignment: CDR1 DFQATT and CDR2 SNEGSKA (reference sequence). This CDR3 has 11 amino acids.

This chain uses TRBV19 with TRBJ2-3, with D perhaps TRBD2 (6 bases). V was trimmed by 6 bases and J by 1 base, leaving 11 bases between them. The CDR3 extends over 14 amino acids. Germline CDR1 is LNHDA and CDR2 is SQIVND (reference sequence). CDR3 in amino acids: CASRASGGTDTQYF. In nucleotides, the CDR3 is TGTGCCAGTAGAGCTTCGGGGGGCACAGATACGCAGTATTTT. Together with reference TRBV19 and TRBJ2-3, the CDR3 gives the full variable domain: DGGITQSPKYLFRKEGQNVTLSCEQNLNHDAMYWYRQDPGQGLRLIYYSQIVNDFQKGDIAEGYSVSREKKESFPLTVTSAQKNPTAFYLCASRASGGTDTQYFGPGTRLTVL.

DNA of the CDR3: TGTGCCAGCAGTGACAAGTGGGGCAGCCGGATGGGGGAGCTGTTTTTT. Translation: CASSDKWGSRMGELFF. This chain connects TRBV6-4 to TRBJ2-2, with D tentatively TRBD1 (5 bases). CDR1 MRHNA and CDR2 SNTAGT come from the germline V gene. The CDR3 spans 16 residues. The V end was cut by 2 bases, the J end by 8 bases, with 18 bases between.

In this sample, this clone turned up a few times. The chain employs TRBV15 and TRBJ1-2; the D is unclear. V gave up 2 bases and J gave up 0 bases, with 13 bases separating them. CDR1 is LNHNV, CDR2 YYDKDF, per germline (reference sequence). The CDR3 runs to 16 residues. The CDR3 protein is CATSRRLGWANYGYTF. The CDR3 DNA follows: TGTGCCACCAGCAGACGACTGGGTTGGGCTAACTATGGCTACACCTTC.

V gene TRBV7-3 combines with J gene TRBJ1-4; no clear D gene. Trimming took off 1 base at V and 1 base at J, with 16 bases between the two ends. The length of the CDR3 is 18 residues. CDR1 and CDR2 from the germline V gene are SGHTA and FQGTGA. CDR3 DNA sequence: TGTGCCAGCAGCTTAAGAATTAACAGCTTATTAACTAATGAAAAACTGTTTTTT. Translating gives CASSLRINSLLTNEKLFF.

The chain couples TRBV29-1 to TRBJ1-4; D is unresolved. Germline lookup yields CDR1 SQVTM and CDR2 ANQGSEA. V was pared by 4 bases and J by 7 bases, with 10 bases between. The CDR3 totals 12 residues. Here the CDR3 reads CSVVGVAEKLFF. CDR3 bases: TGCAGCGTTGTCGGGGTGGCTGAAAAACTGTTTTTT.

This chain links TRBV10-2 with TRBJ1-6, with D perhaps TRBD1 (6 bases). V lost 2 bases, J lost 13 bases, and 21 bases lay in between. The V gene's germline CDR1 is WSHSY and CDR2 SAAADI. The length of the CDR3 is 16 residues. The CDR3 bases are TGCGCCAGCAGTGAGGCGACCGGGACATCCGACTCGCCCCTCCACTTT. Its translation: CASSEATGTSDSPLHF.

CDR3 nucleotides: TGTGCCAGCAGCTTAGTCCTCCCGGGGGGTCCCTATGGCTACACCTTC. Translation: CASSLVLPGGPYGYTF. The chain couples TRBV11-2 to TRBJ1-2; TRBD1 might be the D (5 bases). Between the trimmed V and J ends, which lost 1 base and 4 bases, there was a span of 16 bases. Looked up from germline, CDR1 is SGHAT and CDR2 is FQNNGV. The length of the CDR3 is 16 residues.

CDR3 sequence reads: CASSEEFYTEAFF. The CDR3 DNA is TGTGCCAGCAGTGAAGAGTTTTACACTGAAGCTTTCTTT. This chain links TRBV6-1 with TRBJ1-1; no clear D gene. Germline V gene sequence: CDR1 MNHNS, CDR2 SASEGT. V dropped 1 base and J dropped 3 bases, with 6 bases sitting between them. The CDR3 has 13 amino acids.

A few counts support this clone. Other nucleotide sequences in the sample specify the same CDR3. The chain carries TRBV7-8 and TRBJ1-5; D unresolved. CDR3 length: 16 amino acids. V was pared by 7 bases and J by 3 bases, with 19 bases between. Germline-derived CDR1 and CDR2 are SGHVS and FQNEAQ. The CDR3 is CASTYAAASFNQPQHF. The CDR3 nucleotides read TGTGCCAGCACCTATGCGGCGGCCTCTTTCAATCAGCCCCAGCATTTT.

The rearrangement uses TRBV4-1 and TRBJ2-5; the match to TRBD1 covers 8 bases. V trimming: 2 bases; J trimming: 4 bases; junction bases outside the gene matches: 3. CDR3 length equals 14 residues. CDR1 and CDR2 from the germline V gene are MGHRA and YSYEKL. The CDR3 DNA sequence: TGCGCCAGCAGCCAACCTCAGGGGGCAGAGACCCAGTACTTC. Encoded protein: CASSQPQGAETQYF.

The rearrangement joins TRBV16 to TRBJ2-7; no firm D call. CDR3 length: 14 amino acids. V lost 0 bases, J lost 1 base, and 7 bases lay in between. Germline CDR1 is KGHSY and CDR2 is FQNENV. The CDR3 nucleotides read TGTGCCAGCAGCCAATCGGCTTCATCCTACGAGCAGTACGTC. Amino acids: CASSQSASSYEQYV.

V and J are TRBV18 and TRBJ1-5, with a weak D call TRBD1 (6 bases). The CDR3 totals 14 residues. Per germline, CDR1 KGHSH and CDR2 LQKENI. Deletions cut 5 bases from V and 0 bases from J, with 8 bases between. The CDR3 DNA follows: TGTGCCAGCTCAAAGGGGGTTAGCAATCAGCCCCAGCATTTT. As protein: CASSKGVSNQPQHF.

Here the CDR3 DNA reads TGTGCCAGCAGCTTAGGGGGCAGGTATAGCAATCAGCCCCAGCATTTT. Protein: CASSLGGRYSNQPQHF. The chain uses TRBV7-2 and TRBJ1-5; D may be TRBD1 (5 bases). V was pared by 1 base and J by 0 bases, with 10 bases between. This CDR3 is built from 16 residues. Germline V CDR1 and CDR2: SGHTA, FQGNSA.

The chain uses TRBV29-1 and TRBJ1-5; no definite D call. Germline assignment: CDR1 SQVTM and CDR2 ANQGSEA. The CDR3 contains 13 residues. V lost 4 bases and J 1 base, leaving 8 bases between the germline ends. The CDR3 nucleotides read TGCAGCGTTGGGAGGGCAAGCAATCAGCCCCAGCATTTT. Translation: CSVGRASNQPQHF.

V and J are TRBV5-1 and TRBJ2-2; TRBD2 agrees at 10 bases. The V gene's germline CDR1 is SGHRS and CDR2 YFSETQ. V lost 1 base to trimming and J lost 1 base; unmatched junction nucleotides: 1. The CDR3 length is 16 residues. In DNA form, the CDR3 reads TGCGCCAGCAGCTTGCCTAGCGGGAGGAACACCGGGGAGCTGTTTTTT. Translation gives CASSLPSGRNTGELFF.

This clone was observed many times. The chain couples TRBV19 to TRBJ2-2, with TRBD1 as a possible D gene (5 bases). The CDR3 contains 14 residues. Per the germline V gene, CDR1 is LNHDA and CDR2 is SQIVND (reference sequence). Trimming took off 7 bases at V and 3 bases at J, with 12 bases between the two ends. CDR3 coding DNA: TGTGCCAGTACCCCCGACAGATACACCGGGGAGCTGTTTTTT. It is translated as CASTPDRYTGELFF. Using reference TRBV19 and TRBJ2-2 for the parts outside the CDR3, the full variable domain is DGGITQSPKYLFRKEGQNVTLSCEQNLNHDAMYWYRQDPGQGLRLIYYSQIVNDFQKGDIAEGYSVSREKKESFPLTVTSAQKNPTAFYLCASTPDRYTGELFFGEGSRLTVL.

By share, this clone counts as medium-sized (0.01 to 0.1%). The chain uses TRBV2 and TRBJ1-5; no definite D call. The V gene's germline CDR1 is SNHLY and CDR2 FYNNEI. The ends were cut back, 4 bases at V and 2 bases at J, with 9 bases in the middle. The CDR3 is 14 amino acids. DNA of the CDR3: TGTGCCAGCAGTGCAAACACCGGCAATCAGCCCCAGCATTTT. It codes for CASSANTGNQPQHF.

This clone has a single count. The V call is TRBV7-9, the J call TRBJ1-6; D call uncertain. V lost 2 bases to trimming and J lost 5 bases, with 7 bases between them. CDR1 is SEHNR, CDR2 FQNEAQ, per germline (reference sequence). This CDR3 has 14 residues. CDR3 bases: TGTGCCAGCAGCTTACCGAGGGATAATTCACCCCTCCACTTT. Amino acids: CASSLPRDNSPLHF.

The chain joins TRBV18 to TRBJ1-2, with D possibly matching TRBD1 (5 bases). Germline V gene sequence: CDR1 KGHSH, CDR2 LQKENI. V lost 2 bases and J 7 bases, leaving 17 bases between the germline ends. The CDR3 extends over 15 amino acids. This CDR3 is CASSPDGGRRGGYTF. DNA of the CDR3: TGTGCCAGCTCACCAGATGGAGGACGAAGGGGTGGCTACACCTTC.

This clone has more than one count but fewer than ten. The chain combines TRBV13 with TRBJ2-7, with TRBD1 identical over 7 bases. In germline, CDR1 is PRHDT, CDR2 FYEKMQ (reference sequence). The CDR3 has 15 amino acids. Trimming at V came to 5 bases and at J to 0 bases, leaving 7 bases not matched to a gene. CDR3: CASSTTGQSSYEQYF. The CDR3 DNA is TGTGCCAGCAGCACCACGGGACAGAGCTCCTACGAGCAGTACTTC.